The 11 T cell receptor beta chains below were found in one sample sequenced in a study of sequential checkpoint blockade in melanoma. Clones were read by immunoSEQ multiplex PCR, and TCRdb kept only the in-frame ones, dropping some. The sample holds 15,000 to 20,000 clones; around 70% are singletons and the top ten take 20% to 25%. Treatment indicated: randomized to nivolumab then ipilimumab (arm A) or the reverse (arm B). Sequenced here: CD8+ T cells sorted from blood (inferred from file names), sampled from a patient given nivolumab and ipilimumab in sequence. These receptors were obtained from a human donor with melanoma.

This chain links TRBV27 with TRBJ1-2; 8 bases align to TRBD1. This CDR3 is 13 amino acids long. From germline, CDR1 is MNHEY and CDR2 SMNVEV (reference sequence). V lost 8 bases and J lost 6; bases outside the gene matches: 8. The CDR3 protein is CASGTGGANGYTF. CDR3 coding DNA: TGTGCCAGCGGAACAGGGGGGGCGAATGGCTACACCTTC.

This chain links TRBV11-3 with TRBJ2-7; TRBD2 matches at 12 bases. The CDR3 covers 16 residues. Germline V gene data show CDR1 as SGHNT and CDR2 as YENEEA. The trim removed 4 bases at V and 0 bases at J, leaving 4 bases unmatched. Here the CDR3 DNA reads TGTGCCAGCAGCTCTAGGACTAGCGGGACCTCCTACGAGCAGTACTTC. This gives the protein CASSSRTSGTSYEQYF.

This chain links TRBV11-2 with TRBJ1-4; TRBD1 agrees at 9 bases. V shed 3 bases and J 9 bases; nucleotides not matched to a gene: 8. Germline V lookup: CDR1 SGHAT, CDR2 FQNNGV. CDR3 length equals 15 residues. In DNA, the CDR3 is TGTGCCAGCAGCTTCATCACAGGGGGCCTGAAAAAACTGTTTTTT. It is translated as CASSFITGGLKKLFF. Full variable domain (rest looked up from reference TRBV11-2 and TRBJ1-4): EAGVAQSPRYKIIEKRQSVAFWCNPISGHATLYWYQQILGQGPKLLIQFQNNGVVDDSQLPKDRFSAERLKGVDSTLKIQPAKLEDSAVYLCASSFITGGLKKLFFGSGTQLSVL.

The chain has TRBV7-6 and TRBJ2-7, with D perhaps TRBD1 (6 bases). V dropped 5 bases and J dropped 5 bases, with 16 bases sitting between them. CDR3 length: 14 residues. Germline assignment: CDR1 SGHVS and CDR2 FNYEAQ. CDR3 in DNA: TGTGCCAGCAGCCTCAGGGGAAAAGGGGACGAGCAGTACTTC. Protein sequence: CASSLRGKGDEQYF.

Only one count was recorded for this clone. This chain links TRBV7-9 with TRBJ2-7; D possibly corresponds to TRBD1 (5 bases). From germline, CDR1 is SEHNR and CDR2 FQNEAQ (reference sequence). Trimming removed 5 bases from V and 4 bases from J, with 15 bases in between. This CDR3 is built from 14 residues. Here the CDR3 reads CASSENLRQYEQYF. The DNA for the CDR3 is TGTGCCAGCAGCGAGAACCTACGACAGTACGAGCAGTACTTC.

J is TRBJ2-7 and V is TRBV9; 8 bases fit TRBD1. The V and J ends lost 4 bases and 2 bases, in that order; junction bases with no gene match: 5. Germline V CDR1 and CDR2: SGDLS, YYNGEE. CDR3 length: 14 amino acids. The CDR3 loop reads CASSQRTGTYEQYF. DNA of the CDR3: TGTGCCAGCAGCCAGAGGACAGGGACCTACGAGCAGTACTTC.

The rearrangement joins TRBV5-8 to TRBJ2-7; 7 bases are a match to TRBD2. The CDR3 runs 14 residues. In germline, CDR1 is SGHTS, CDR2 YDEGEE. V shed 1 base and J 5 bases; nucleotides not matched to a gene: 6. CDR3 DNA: TGTGCCAGCAGCTTGAACGGGGAGGGTGACGAGCAGTACTTC. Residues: CASSLNGEGDEQYF.

CDR3: CASSEERQGAYEQYF. CDR3 DNA: TGTGCCAGCAGTGAAGAGCGACAGGGGGCTTACGAGCAGTACTTC. The chain employs TRBV6-1 and TRBJ2-7, with 10 nucleotides matching TRBD1. Germline V CDR1 and CDR2: MNHNS, SASEGT. V gave up 1 base and J gave up 4 bases; unmatched junction bases: 4. The CDR3 runs 15 residues.

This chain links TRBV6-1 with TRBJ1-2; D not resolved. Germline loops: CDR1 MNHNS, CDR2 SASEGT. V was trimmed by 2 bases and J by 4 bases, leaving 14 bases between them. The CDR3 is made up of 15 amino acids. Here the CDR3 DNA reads TGTGCCAGCAGTGAATTAAGTTATCGAGGCTATGGCTACACCTTC. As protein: CASSELSYRGYGYTF.

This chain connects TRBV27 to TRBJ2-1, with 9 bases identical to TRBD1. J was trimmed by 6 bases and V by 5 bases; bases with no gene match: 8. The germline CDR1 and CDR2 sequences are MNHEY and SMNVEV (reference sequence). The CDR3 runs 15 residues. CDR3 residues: CASSPQTGGGNEQFF. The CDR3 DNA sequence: TGTGCCAGCAGTCCCCAGACAGGGGGGGGCAATGAGCAGTTCTTC.

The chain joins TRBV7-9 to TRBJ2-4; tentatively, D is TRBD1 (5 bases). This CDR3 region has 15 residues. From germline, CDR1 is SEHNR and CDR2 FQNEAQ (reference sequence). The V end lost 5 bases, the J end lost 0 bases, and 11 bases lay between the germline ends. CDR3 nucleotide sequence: TGTGCCAGCAGCCTCCCCGGACAAGCCAAAAACATTCAGTACTTC. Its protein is CASSLPGQAKNIQYF.